A selection of T cell receptor beta chains follows, all from one sample in a study of blood T cell repertoires in COVID-19. The repertoire was sequenced with immunoSEQ multiplex PCR; TCRdb's copy has only in-frame clones and lacks some. The sample lists 320,000 or so clones, roughly 87% occurring once. Sequencing was done on a sample of PBMCs or T cells enriched from blood (not recorded which). All receptors derive from a woman between 25 and 40 years old who had recovered from COVID-19. Both conserved end residues are part of each CDR3. Each record gives: J gene, CDR3 length, V gene, D gene, CDR3 DNA, CDR3 protein. A D gene is named only where the DNA matches it firmly.

j_call: TRBJ1-2; cdr3_length: 15; v_call: TRBV19; d_call: TRBD1; cdr3_nt: TGTGCCAGTAGTCGGGACAGGGAGTCAAACTATGGCTACACCTTC; cdr3_aa: CASSRDRESNYGYTF
j_call: TRBJ1-1; cdr3_length: 12; v_call: TRBV29-1; d_call: .; cdr3_nt: TGCAGCGTTTGGCGGGTGAACACTGAAGCTTTCTTT; cdr3_aa: CSVWRVNTEAFF
j_call: TRBJ1-1; cdr3_length: 15; v_call: TRBV10-2; d_call: TRBD1; cdr3_nt: TGCGCCAGCAGCCAAACCGGGACAGAGAACACTGAAGCTTTCTTT; cdr3_aa: CASSQTGTENTEAFF
j_call: TRBJ1-2; cdr3_length: 15; v_call: TRBV10-3; d_call: .; cdr3_nt: TGTGCCATCAGTGAGACGGCAGGGGTACGGAGTGGCTACACCTTC; cdr3_aa: CAISETAGVRSGYTF
j_call: TRBJ2-1; cdr3_length: 14; v_call: TRBV19; d_call: TRBD2; cdr3_nt: TGTGCCAGTAGTAGGACTAGTTTAGACAATGAGCAGTTCTTC; cdr3_aa: CASSRTSLDNEQFF
j_call: TRBJ2-4; cdr3_length: 14; v_call: TRBV4-2; d_call: TRBD2; cdr3_nt: TGTGCCAGCAGCCGTAGCGGGGGGGCGGACATTCAGTACTTC; cdr3_aa: CASSRSGGADIQYF
j_call: TRBJ1-1; cdr3_length: 16; v_call: TRBV7-9; d_call: TRBD1; cdr3_nt: TGTGCCAGCAGCTTAGGCCACAGGGGGGTTAGCACTGAAGCTTTCTTT; cdr3_aa: CASSLGHRGVSTEAFF
j_call: TRBJ1-2; cdr3_length: 15; v_call: TRBV19; d_call: TRBD1; cdr3_nt: TGTGCCAGTAGCGAACTACCCTACAGGGGGAGCGGCTACACCTTC; cdr3_aa: CASSELPYRGSGYTF
j_call: TRBJ2-1; cdr3_length: 16; v_call: TRBV27; d_call: .; cdr3_nt: TGTGCCAGCAGCCCCTACGCTCTTTCGTCCTACAATGAGCAGTTCTTC; cdr3_aa: CASSPYALSSYNEQFF
j_call: TRBJ2-5; cdr3_length: 16; v_call: TRBV6-5; d_call: TRBD1; cdr3_nt: TGTGCCAGCAGTTACGGGACAGGGAACCGACAAGAGACCCAGTACTTC; cdr3_aa: CASSYGTGNRQETQYF
j_call: TRBJ2-2; cdr3_length: 14; v_call: TRBV25-1; d_call: .; cdr3_nt: TGTGCCAGCAGTTGGAGGGGAAGCACCGGGGAGCTGTTTTTT; cdr3_aa: CASSWRGSTGELFF